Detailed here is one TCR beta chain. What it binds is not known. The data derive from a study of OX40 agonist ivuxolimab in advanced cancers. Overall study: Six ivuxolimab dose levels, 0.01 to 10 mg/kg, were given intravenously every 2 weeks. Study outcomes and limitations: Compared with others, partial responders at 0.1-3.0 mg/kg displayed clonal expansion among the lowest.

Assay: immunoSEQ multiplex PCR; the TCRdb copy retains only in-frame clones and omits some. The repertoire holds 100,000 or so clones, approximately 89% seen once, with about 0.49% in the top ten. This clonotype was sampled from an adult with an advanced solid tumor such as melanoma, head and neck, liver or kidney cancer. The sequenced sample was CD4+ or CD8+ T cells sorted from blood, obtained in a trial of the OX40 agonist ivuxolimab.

CDR3 in amino acids: CASSYRTSGRTYEQYF. The CDR3 nucleotides read TGTGCCAGCAGTTACCGGACTAGCGGGAGAACCTACGAGCAGTACTTC. The rearrangement uses TRBV6-5 and TRBJ2-7, with TRBD2 matching 13 bases. From germline, CDR1 is MNHEY and CDR2 SVGAGI. The CDR3 is made up of 16 amino acids. The V and J ends lost 2 bases and 2 bases, in that order; junction bases with no gene match: 3.